Given below is one T cell receptor (beta chain) in context. Its antigen is still unknown. The sample is drawn from a study of PD-L1 blockade in urothelial cancer. The study, taken as a whole, reports: Better progression-free and overall survival followed lower pretreatment blood clonality.

Time point here: pretreatment peripheral blood. Locally advanced or metastatic urothelial carcinoma affected all patients. V was pared by 2 bases and J by 1 base, with 10 bases between. The germline V gene has CDR1 SGHTA and CDR2 FQGTGA. CDR3 length equals 15 residues. Profiling relied on immunoSEQ multiplex PCR, and the TCRdb table lists in-frame clones only, not all of them. The table lists under 95,000 clones, over 65% of them singletons. The TCR sequence derives from a man aged 55-75 years with urothelial cancer. Sequenced material: PBMCs, taken around atezolizumab (anti-PD-L1) treatment. The chain combines TRBV7-3 with TRBJ2-3, with D possibly TRBD2 on 6 matching bases. The CDR3 loop reads CASSLGRRGTDTQYF. CDR3 DNA: TGTGCCAGCAGCTTAGGCCGGAGGGGCACAGATACGCAGTATTTT. The whole variable domain, remainder taken from reference TRBV7-3 and TRBJ2-3, is GAGVSQTPSNKVTEKGKYVELRCDPISGHTALYWYRQSLGQGPEFLIYFQGTGAADDSGLPNDRFFAVRPEGSVSTLKIQRTERGDSAVYLCASSLGRRGTDTQYFGPGTRLTVL.